These 21 T cell receptor beta chains were all obtained from the same sample, sequenced in a study of Ad26.COV2.S vaccination and SARS-CoV-2 variants. Described treatment: some 20 received Ad26.COV2.S at low or high dose, single or two shots; roughly 5 received placebo; per-sample allocation not given. Specimens were obtained on day 63 following the first vaccine or placebo injection. The data were produced by immunoSEQ multiplex PCR, yet TCRdb's version contains in-frame clones alone and is incomplete. This sample has about 400,000 clones, with about 90% found just once. The source material was peripheral blood, sampled in a trial of Ad26.COV2.S vaccine versus placebo. These TCRs come from a person between 18 and 59 years old who received the Ad26.COV2.S COVID-19 vaccine or a placebo.

The V gene is TRBV4-2, the J gene TRBJ2-5, with D perhaps given as TRBD1 or TRBD2 (6 bases each). Trimming cost V 1 base and J 5 bases, with 26 bases left between them. Germline values: CDR1 LGHNA, CDR2 YNFKEQ. The CDR3 has 19 amino acids. The CDR3 reads CASSQANSSLWGAGETQYF. The DNA of the CDR3 is TGTGCCAGCAGCCAAGCGAATTCCAGTCTATGGGGGGCCGGGGAGACCCAGTACTTC.

V is TRBV18 and J is TRBJ2-5; TRBD1 agrees at 8 bases. The trim removed 5 bases at V and 5 bases at J, leaving 10 bases unmatched. Germline CDR1 KGHSH, CDR2 LQKENI. CDR3 length: 15 residues. CDR3 nucleotide sequence: TGTGCCAGCTCAACCGGCCAGGGGGCTACGGAGACCCAGTACTTC. This sequence encodes CASSTGQGATETQYF.

The chain is built from TRBV9 and TRBJ1-1; D is unresolved. Trimming took off 0 bases at V and 1 base at J, with 7 bases between the two ends. The CDR3 has 14 residues. Germline CDR1 reads SGDLS; CDR2 reads YYNGEE. The CDR3 DNA sequence: TGTGCCAGCAGCGTAGGACACACGAACACTGAAGCTTTCTTT. Translation: CASSVGHTNTEAFF.

V and J are TRBV4-3 and TRBJ2-7; either TRBD1 or TRBD2 may supply D (5 bases each). The V gene's germline CDR1 is LGHNA and CDR2 YSLEER. The length of the CDR3 is 15 residues. Trimming removed 5 bases at V and 7 bases at J, with 21 bases between. CDR3 loop: CASSTRHGDLWEQYF. As DNA, the CDR3 is TGCGCCAGCAGCACACGCCACGGGGACCTTTGGGAGCAGTACTTC.

V gene TRBV27 combines with J gene TRBJ2-5; 7 positions agree with TRBD2. The CDR3 contains 15 residues. Trimming at V came to 1 base and at J to 5 bases, leaving 7 bases not matched to a gene. Per germline, CDR1 MNHEY and CDR2 SMNVEV (reference sequence). The CDR3 region is CASSLFAGDPETQYF. CDR3 in DNA: TGTGCCAGCAGTTTATTTGCGGGAGACCCGGAGACCCAGTACTTC.

This chain connects TRBV9 to TRBJ2-2; unclear D gene. V was clipped by 2 bases and J by 5 bases, with 10 bases between them. The CDR3 sequence is 14 residues long. The germline gives CDR1 SGDLS, CDR2 YYNGEE. The CDR3 nucleotides are TGTGCCAGCAGCGTTGTGGCACAGACCGGGGAGCTGTTTTTT. It specifies CASSVVAQTGELFF.

V is TRBV9 and J is TRBJ1-1; 10 nucleotides line up with TRBD1. The CDR3 consists of 17 residues. CDR1 and CDR2 from the germline V gene are SGDLS and YYNGEE. J lost 2 bases, V lost 1 base, and 8 bases had no gene match. CDR3 loop: CASSVSGGTGDNTEAFF. The CDR3 coding sequence is TGTGCCAGCAGCGTATCGGGTGGGACAGGGGATAACACTGAAGCTTTCTTT.

This sequence joins TRBV9 and TRBJ1-1; tentatively, D is TRBD1 (5 bases). This CDR3 is built from 17 residues. V lost 0 bases and J lost 1, with 16 bases in between. The germline CDR1 and CDR2 sequences are SGDLS and YYNGEE. DNA of the CDR3: TGTGCCAGCAGCGTAGAGAGGGACGGATCTCCGAACACTGAAGCTTTCTTT. It translates to CASSVERDGSPNTEAFF.

This clone was seen more than once but under ten times. The genes are TRBV28 and TRBJ1-2; D uncertain. V lost 3 bases and J lost 9, with 11 bases in between. The germline V gene has CDR1 MDHEN and CDR2 SYDVKM. This CDR3 has 12 amino acids. The CDR3 bases are TGTGCCAGCAGTTTGGCAGAGTCTAGCTACACCTTC. Translation gives CASSLAESSYTF.

CDR3 amino acids: CASTLAGAHRNEQYF. The CDR3, as DNA: TGTGCCAGCACCCTAGCCGGGGCCCACCGGAACGAGCAGTACTTC. The rearrangement uses TRBV5-6 and TRBJ2-7; D possibly matches TRBD1 or TRBD2 (5 bases each). CDR1 is SGHDT, CDR2 YYEEEE, per germline. The CDR3 is 15 amino acids. Deletions cut 6 bases from V and 5 bases from J, with 21 bases between.

This clone was detected once. The chain has TRBV7-9 and TRBJ2-3, with TRBD2 matching 10 bases. This CDR3 comprises 19 residues. J gave up 2 bases and V 1 base, and 12 bases lay outside the gene matches. The germline gives CDR1 SEHNR, CDR2 FQNEAQ (reference sequence). The CDR3 nucleotides read TGTGCCAGCAGCTTAGTGTCTTTCGAGCGGGGGGGCTTCACAGATACGCAGTATTTT. This sequence encodes CASSLVSFERGGFTDTQYF.

This chain links TRBV7-6 with TRBJ2-7; D perhaps matches TRBD2 (6 bases). The CDR3 is 15 residues long. Trimming took off 2 bases at V and 3 bases at J, with 14 bases between the two ends. Per the germline V gene, CDR1 is SGHVS and CDR2 is FNYEAQ. CDR3 coding DNA: TGTGCCAGCAGCTTAAGCCGCGGGGCATTCTACGAGCAGTACTTC. This encodes CASSLSRGAFYEQYF.

This clone has only a few counts. The J gene is TRBJ1-6, the V gene TRBV18, with 9 bases that match TRBD1. The CDR3 is 14 residues long. Germline V gives CDR1 KGHSH, CDR2 LQKENI. The trim removed 3 bases at V and 7 bases at J, leaving 1 base unmatched. The CDR3 loop reads CASSPDRGNSPLHF. The CDR3 DNA reads TGTGCCAGCTCACCCGACAGGGGGAATTCACCCCTCCACTTT.

The V gene is TRBV7-2, the J gene TRBJ2-4; 8 bases map to TRBD1. CDR3 size: 15 residues. V was pared by 6 bases and J by 8 bases, with 12 bases of the junction left unmatched. CDR1 is SGHTA and CDR2 is FQGNSA in the germline V gene. The CDR3 sequence is CASSSPDRGLDIQYF. CDR3 bases: TGTGCCAGCAGTTCCCCCGACAGGGGACTGGACATTCAGTACTTC. Based on the CDR3 plus reference TRBV7-2 and TRBJ2-4, the full variable domain is GAGVSQSPSNKVTEKGKDVELRCDPISGHTALYWYRQSLGQGLEFLIYFQGNSAPDKSGLPSDRFSAERTGGSVSTLTIQRTQQEDSAVYLCASSSPDRGLDIQYFGAGTRLSVL.

V gene TRBV9 combines with J gene TRBJ2-5, with D possibly TRBD1 on 5 matching bases. In germline, CDR1 is SGDLS, CDR2 YYNGEE. V was clipped by 4 bases and J by 0 bases, with 10 bases between them. This CDR3 spans 14 amino acids. CDR3 sequence (DNA): TGTGCCAGCAGCCAGGACACGTACCAAGAGACCCAGTACTTC. It codes for CASSQDTYQETQYF.

The genes are TRBV5-4 and TRBJ2-1; 10 nucleotides align to TRBD1. The CDR3 is made up of 15 amino acids. V shed 4 bases and J 8 bases; nucleotides not matched to a gene: 9. Germline lookup yields CDR1 SGHNT and CDR2 YYREEE (reference sequence). CDR3 in amino acids: CASSPWTGGIDEQFF. CDR3 coding DNA: TGTGCCAGCAGCCCCTGGACAGGGGGTATCGATGAGCAGTTCTTC.

A word on this clone: The identical CDR3 is also encoded by other nucleotide sequences in the sample. This chain uses TRBV3-1 (or the pseudogene TRBV3-2) with TRBJ1-4; 9 bases map to TRBD1. The V segment lost 4 bases and the J segment 7 bases; nucleotides outside the gene matches: 7. CDR1 LGHDT and CDR2 YNNKEL come from the germline V gene (reference sequence). CDR3 length: 15 residues. The CDR3 sequence is CASSPGTGISEKLFF. CDR3 sequence (DNA): TGTGCCAGCAGCCCCGGGACAGGGATAAGTGAAAAACTGTTTTTT.

This chain connects TRBV4-3 to TRBJ1-2; 7 bases line up with TRBD1. Germline loops: CDR1 LGHNA, CDR2 YSLEER. The CDR3 length is 14 residues. V shed 4 bases, J shed 2 bases, and the junction held 4 bases outside the gene matches. The DNA of the CDR3 is TGCGCCAGCAGCCCCAGGGGGGTAAACTATGGCTACACCTTC. Translated, it gives CASSPRGVNYGYTF.

As DNA, the CDR3 is TGTGCCAGTAGCCGCGGCGGTGGGTGGGGGGATCAGCCCCAGCATTTT. Residues: CASSRGGGWGDQPQHF. V usage is TRBV19 and J usage is TRBJ1-5, with D possibly matching TRBD1 (5 bases). The germline V gene encodes CDR1 LNHDA and CDR2 SQIVND (reference sequence). CDR3 length: 16 residues. Trimming took off 6 bases at V and 5 bases at J, with 20 bases between the two ends.

The chain joins TRBV7-8 to TRBJ1-1, with 7 bases lining up with TRBD1. Trimming at V came to 5 bases and at J to 1 base, leaving 10 bases not matched to a gene. Per germline, CDR1 SGHVS and CDR2 FQNEAQ. This CDR3 has 16 residues. The CDR3 reads CASSPRQGTWNTEAFF. As DNA, the CDR3 is TGTGCCAGCAGCCCTCGACAGGGAACGTGGAACACTGAAGCTTTCTTT.

V gene TRBV28 combines with J gene TRBJ1-1, with unresolved D. The CDR3 runs 17 residues. Germline V lookup: CDR1 MDHEN, CDR2 SYDVKM. Between the trimmed V and J ends, which lost 10 bases and 3 bases, there was a span of 27 bases. CDR3 amino acids: CATTLASYQIGDTEAFF. The CDR3 DNA is TGTGCCACTACCCTAGCGAGTTACCAGATCGGGGACACTGAAGCTTTCTTT.